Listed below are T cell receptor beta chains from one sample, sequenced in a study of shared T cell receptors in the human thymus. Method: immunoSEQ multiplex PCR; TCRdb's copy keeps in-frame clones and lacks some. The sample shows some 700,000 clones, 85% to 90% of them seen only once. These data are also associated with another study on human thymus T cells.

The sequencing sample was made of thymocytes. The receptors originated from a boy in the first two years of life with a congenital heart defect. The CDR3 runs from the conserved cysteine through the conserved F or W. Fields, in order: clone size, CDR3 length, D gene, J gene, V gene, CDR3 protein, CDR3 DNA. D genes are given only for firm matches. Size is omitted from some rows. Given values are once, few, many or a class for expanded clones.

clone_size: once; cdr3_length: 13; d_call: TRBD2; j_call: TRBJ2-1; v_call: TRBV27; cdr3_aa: CATAGLNYNEQFF; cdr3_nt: TGTGCCACCGCGGGACTAAATTACAATGAGCAGTTCTTC
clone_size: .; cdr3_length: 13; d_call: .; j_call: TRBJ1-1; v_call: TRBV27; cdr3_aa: CASTQGMNTEAFF; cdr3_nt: TGTGCCAGCACTCAGGGTATGAACACTGAAGCTTTCTTT
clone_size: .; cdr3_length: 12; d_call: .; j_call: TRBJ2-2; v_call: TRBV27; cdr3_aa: CASRADTGELFF; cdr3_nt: TGTGCCAGCAGGGCTGACACCGGGGAGCTGTTTTTT
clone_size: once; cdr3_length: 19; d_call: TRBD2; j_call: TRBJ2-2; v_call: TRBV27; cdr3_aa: CASSLVPSGRATNTGELFF; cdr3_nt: TGTGCCAGCAGTTTAGTTCCTAGCGGGAGGGCCACGAACACCGGGGAGCTGTTTTTT
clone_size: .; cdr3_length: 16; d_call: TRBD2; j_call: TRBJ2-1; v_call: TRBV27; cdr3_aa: CASSRRLAGTPIHQFF; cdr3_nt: TGTGCCAGCAGTCGTCGACTAGCGGGAACCCCTATTCATCAGTTCTTC
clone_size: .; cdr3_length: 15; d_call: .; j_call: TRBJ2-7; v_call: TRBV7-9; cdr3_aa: CASSLRGALGDEQYF; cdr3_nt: TGTGCCAGCAGCTTACGGGGGGCGCTGGGAGACGAGCAGTACTTC
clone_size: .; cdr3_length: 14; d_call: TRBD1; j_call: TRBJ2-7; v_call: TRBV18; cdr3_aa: CASSPGQGSCEQYF; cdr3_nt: TGTGCCAGCTCACCGGGACAGGGGTCGTGCGAGCAGTACTTC
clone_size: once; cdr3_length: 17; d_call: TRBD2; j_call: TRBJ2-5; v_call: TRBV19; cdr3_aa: CASSSSGGLAEQETQYF; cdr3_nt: TGTGCCAGTAGTAGTTCCGGTGGGCTAGCGGAACAAGAGACCCAGTACTTC
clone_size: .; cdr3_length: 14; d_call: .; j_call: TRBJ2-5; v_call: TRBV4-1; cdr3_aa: CASSQEPKWETQYF; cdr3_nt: TGCGCCAGCAGCCAAGAGCCTAAGTGGGAGACCCAGTACTTC
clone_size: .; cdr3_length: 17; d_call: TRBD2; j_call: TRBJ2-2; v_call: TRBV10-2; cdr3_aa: CASNWGLAEGNTGELFF; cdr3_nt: TGCGCCAGCAACTGGGGACTAGCGGAGGGGAACACCGGGGAGCTGTTTTTT